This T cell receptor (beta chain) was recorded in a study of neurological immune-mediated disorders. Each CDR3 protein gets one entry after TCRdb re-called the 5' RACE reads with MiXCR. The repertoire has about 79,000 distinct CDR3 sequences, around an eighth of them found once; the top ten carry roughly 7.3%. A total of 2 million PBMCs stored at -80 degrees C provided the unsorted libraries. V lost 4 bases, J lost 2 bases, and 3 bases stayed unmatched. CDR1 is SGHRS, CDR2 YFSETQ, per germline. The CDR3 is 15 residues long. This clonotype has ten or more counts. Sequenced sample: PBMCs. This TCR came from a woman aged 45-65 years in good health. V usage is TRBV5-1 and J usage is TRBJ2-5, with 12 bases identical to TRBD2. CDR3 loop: CASSPGLAGQETQYF. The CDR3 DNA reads TGCGCCAGCAGCCCCGGACTAGCGGGACAAGAGACCCAGTACTTC.